This entry features one T cell receptor (beta chain) sequence. This entry belongs to a study of T-cell reconstitution after alpha-beta-depleted transplantation in children. The TCRbeta library incorporated unique molecular identifiers. TCRdb fed the PCR reads into MiXCR, producing one record per CDR3 protein. Of about 610,000 distinct CDR3 sequences listed, under 12% are singletons. This clonotype originated in a human donor who donated a stem cell graft to a child with acute myeloid leukemia. The source material was PBMCs from the stem cell graft donor, sampled from the stem cell graft.

The DNA for the CDR3 is TGTGCCATCAGTCCCCCGGGACTAGATATACCGTTCTCCTACGAGCAGTACTTC. This sequence encodes CAISPPGLDIPFSYEQYF. The gene calls are TRBV10-3 and TRBJ2-7; 8 nucleotides match TRBD2. This CDR3 has 18 amino acids. Looked up from germline, CDR1 is ENHRY and CDR2 is SYGVKD. Germline trimming cut 5 bases from V and 0 bases from J; bases unmatched to any gene: 15.